The 2 T cell receptor beta chains given below trace back to one sample, sequenced in a study of beta chain features in type 1 diabetes. Study conclusions and caveats: Researchers report that Type 1 diabetes patients had moderately but significantly shorter TCRB CDR3s across all four CD4+ subsets.

The authors reverse transcribed all of the isolated RNA, so sequencing captured expressed TCRB transcripts. Produced via immunoSEQ multiplex PCR; TCRdb's table is partial and in-frame only. There are some 290,000 clones in the sample; around 24% occur only once, and more than 0.009% lies in the top ten. These receptors have no identified antigens. Sequencing was done on a sample of naive CD4+ T cells from blood. All receptors come from a woman in her thirties with type 1 diabetes.

This clone has more than one count but fewer than ten. This chain links TRBV15 with TRBJ2-6; 9 nucleotides match TRBD1. Per germline, CDR1 LNHNV and CDR2 YYDKDF (reference sequence). CDR3 size: 17 residues. V was pared by 5 bases and J by 1 base, with 6 bases of the junction left unmatched. CDR3 loop: CATSGGQGFSGANVLTF. CDR3 nucleotide sequence: TGTGCCACCAGCGGGGGACAGGGTTTTTCTGGGGCCAACGTCCTGACTTTC.

V usage is TRBV30 and J usage is TRBJ2-7, with a tentative D call TRBD2 (5 bases). This CDR3 contains 14 residues. Trimming cost V 0 bases and J 0 bases, with 9 bases left between them. The V gene's germline CDR1 is GTSNPN and CDR2 SVGIG (reference sequence). This CDR3 is CAWSVHSGSYEQYF. As DNA, the CDR3 is TGTGCCTGGAGTGTACACAGCGGCTCCTACGAGCAGTACTTC.